This entry lists 2 T cell receptor beta chains sequenced from one sample in a study of blood T cell repertoires in COVID-19 (dated by TCRdb to the early 2020s). Library construction relied on the immunoSEQ multiplex PCR assay. TCRdb stores this immuneACCESS table with in-frame sequences only. Part of the clones is absent; in the studies checked, under half of the shortfall reflects unresolved V genes, and no reason is known for the rest. For this sample the table gives approximately 300,000 clones, of which about 85% were detected only once. About 1.9% of the sample comes from the top ten. What was sequenced was PBMCs or T cells enriched from blood (not recorded which). The origin of the receptors is a woman aged 25 to 39 who had been exposed to COVID-19.

The chain uses TRBV6-1 and TRBJ1-6; possible D gene TRBD1, 6 bases. CDR3 length: 16 amino acids. Germline CDR1 reads MNHNS; CDR2 reads SASEGT. Between the trimmed V and J ends, which lost 2 bases and 3 bases, there was a span of 11 bases. The CDR3 spells CASSETHRVYNSPLHF. For the CDR3, the DNA is TGTGCCAGCAGTGAAACCCACAGGGTCTATAATTCACCCCTCCACTTT.

The DNA for the CDR3 is TGTGCCAGCAGCCCAACTTGGAGGGGGCCTTATGGCTACACCTTC. Amino acids: CASSPTWRGPYGYTF. The V gene is TRBV7-9, the J gene TRBJ1-2, with 7 bases lining up with TRBD1. J was trimmed by 5 bases and V by 5 bases; bases with no gene match: 11. Germline-derived CDR1 and CDR2 are SEHNR and FQNEAQ (reference sequence). This CDR3 is 15 amino acids long.